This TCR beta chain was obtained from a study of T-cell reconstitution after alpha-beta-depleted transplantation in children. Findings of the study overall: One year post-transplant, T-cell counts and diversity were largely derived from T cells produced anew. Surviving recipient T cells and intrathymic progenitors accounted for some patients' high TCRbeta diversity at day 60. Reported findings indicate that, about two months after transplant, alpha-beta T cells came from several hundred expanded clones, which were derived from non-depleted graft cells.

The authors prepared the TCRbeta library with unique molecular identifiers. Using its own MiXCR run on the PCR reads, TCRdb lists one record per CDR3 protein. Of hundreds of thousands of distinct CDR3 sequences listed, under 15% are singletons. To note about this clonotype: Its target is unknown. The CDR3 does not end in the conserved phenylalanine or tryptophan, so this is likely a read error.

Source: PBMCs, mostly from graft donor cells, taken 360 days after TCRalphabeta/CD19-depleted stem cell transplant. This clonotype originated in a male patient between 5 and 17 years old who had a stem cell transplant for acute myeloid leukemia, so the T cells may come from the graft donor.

The CDR3 DNA is TGTGCCAGCAGTTCGATAAGACTAGCGGCTAACAATGAGCAGTTCTAC. Translated, it gives CASSSIRLAANNEQFY. This sequence joins TRBV2 and TRBJ2-1, with 9 bases identical to TRBD2. Germline-derived CDR1 and CDR2 are SNHLY and FYNNEI. CDR3 length equals 16 residues. The ends lost 5 bases at V and 5 bases at J; junction bases unmatched: 10.